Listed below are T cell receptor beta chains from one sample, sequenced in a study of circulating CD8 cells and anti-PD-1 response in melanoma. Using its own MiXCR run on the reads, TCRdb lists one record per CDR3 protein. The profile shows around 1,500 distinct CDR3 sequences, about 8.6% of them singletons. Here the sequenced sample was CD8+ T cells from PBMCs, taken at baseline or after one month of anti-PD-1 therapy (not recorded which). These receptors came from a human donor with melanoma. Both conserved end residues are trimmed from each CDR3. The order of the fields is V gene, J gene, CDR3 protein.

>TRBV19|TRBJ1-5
ASSIDGPQH
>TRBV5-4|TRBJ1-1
ASSFGVATEAF
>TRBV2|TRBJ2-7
ASSVNEQY
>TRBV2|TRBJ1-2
ASSERTGIYGYT
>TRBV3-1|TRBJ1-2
ASSQDRTGGAYYGYT
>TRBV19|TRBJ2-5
ASSPMPSQETQY
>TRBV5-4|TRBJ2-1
ASSPTGEPEQF
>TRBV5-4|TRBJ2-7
ASSSGGLYEQY
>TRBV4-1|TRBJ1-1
ASSQRLDTEAF
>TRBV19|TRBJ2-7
ASSPTVDSLYEQY
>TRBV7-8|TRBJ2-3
ASSLGGAGSRTDTQY
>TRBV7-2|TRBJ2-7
ASRPSDLYEQY
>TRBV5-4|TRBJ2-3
ASSPGYPDTQY
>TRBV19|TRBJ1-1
ASRDSGNTEAF
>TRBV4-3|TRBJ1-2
ASSQDRAANYGYT
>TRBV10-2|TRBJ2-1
ASGDWEQF
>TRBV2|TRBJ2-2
ASFGMSNTGELF
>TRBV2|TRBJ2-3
ASRFGVGSDTQY
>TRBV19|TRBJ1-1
ASSIEAGLITEAF
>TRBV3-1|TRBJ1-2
ASSPQGYGYT
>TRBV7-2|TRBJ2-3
ASSPGEQGPGGTDTQY
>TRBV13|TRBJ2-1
ASNSGREYNEQF
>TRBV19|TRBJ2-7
ASSIGGNYEQY
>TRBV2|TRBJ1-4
ASSESGERANEKLF
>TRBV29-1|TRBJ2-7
SGWDTSYEQY
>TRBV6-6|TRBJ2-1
ASSYSGNEQF
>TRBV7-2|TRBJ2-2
ASSLKRTSGVLHTGELF
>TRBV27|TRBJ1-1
ASSLNEGYTEAF
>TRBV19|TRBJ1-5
AWEPYSNQPQH
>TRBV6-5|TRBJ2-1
ASSPVANYRNEQF
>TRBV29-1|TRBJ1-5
SAQGQGSNQPQH
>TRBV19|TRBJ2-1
ASSKGRSSYNEQF
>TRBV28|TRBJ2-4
ATRDRTKNIQY
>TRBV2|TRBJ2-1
ASVPGATSSYNEQF
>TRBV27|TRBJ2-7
ASSVGGGWEQY
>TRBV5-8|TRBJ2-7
ASSFSRGAYEQY
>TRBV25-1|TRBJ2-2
ATSGPAGELF
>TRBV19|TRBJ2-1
ASSIVGLANEQF
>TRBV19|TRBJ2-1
ASSIMLGDNEQF
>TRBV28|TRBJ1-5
ASSLLRGRGPQH
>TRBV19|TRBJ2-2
ATQTGAGELF
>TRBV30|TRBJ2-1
AWSSVHYNEQF
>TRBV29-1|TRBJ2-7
SVFSTYEQY
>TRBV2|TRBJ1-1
ASSERSVSGTEAF
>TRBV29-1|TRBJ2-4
SVEAGEAADIQY
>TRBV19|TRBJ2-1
ASSIIFGLAGVNEQF
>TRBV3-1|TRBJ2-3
ASSHLEAESTDTQY
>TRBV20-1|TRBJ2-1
SASTRDGWNNEQF
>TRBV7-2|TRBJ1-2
ASSPSGGPLYGYA